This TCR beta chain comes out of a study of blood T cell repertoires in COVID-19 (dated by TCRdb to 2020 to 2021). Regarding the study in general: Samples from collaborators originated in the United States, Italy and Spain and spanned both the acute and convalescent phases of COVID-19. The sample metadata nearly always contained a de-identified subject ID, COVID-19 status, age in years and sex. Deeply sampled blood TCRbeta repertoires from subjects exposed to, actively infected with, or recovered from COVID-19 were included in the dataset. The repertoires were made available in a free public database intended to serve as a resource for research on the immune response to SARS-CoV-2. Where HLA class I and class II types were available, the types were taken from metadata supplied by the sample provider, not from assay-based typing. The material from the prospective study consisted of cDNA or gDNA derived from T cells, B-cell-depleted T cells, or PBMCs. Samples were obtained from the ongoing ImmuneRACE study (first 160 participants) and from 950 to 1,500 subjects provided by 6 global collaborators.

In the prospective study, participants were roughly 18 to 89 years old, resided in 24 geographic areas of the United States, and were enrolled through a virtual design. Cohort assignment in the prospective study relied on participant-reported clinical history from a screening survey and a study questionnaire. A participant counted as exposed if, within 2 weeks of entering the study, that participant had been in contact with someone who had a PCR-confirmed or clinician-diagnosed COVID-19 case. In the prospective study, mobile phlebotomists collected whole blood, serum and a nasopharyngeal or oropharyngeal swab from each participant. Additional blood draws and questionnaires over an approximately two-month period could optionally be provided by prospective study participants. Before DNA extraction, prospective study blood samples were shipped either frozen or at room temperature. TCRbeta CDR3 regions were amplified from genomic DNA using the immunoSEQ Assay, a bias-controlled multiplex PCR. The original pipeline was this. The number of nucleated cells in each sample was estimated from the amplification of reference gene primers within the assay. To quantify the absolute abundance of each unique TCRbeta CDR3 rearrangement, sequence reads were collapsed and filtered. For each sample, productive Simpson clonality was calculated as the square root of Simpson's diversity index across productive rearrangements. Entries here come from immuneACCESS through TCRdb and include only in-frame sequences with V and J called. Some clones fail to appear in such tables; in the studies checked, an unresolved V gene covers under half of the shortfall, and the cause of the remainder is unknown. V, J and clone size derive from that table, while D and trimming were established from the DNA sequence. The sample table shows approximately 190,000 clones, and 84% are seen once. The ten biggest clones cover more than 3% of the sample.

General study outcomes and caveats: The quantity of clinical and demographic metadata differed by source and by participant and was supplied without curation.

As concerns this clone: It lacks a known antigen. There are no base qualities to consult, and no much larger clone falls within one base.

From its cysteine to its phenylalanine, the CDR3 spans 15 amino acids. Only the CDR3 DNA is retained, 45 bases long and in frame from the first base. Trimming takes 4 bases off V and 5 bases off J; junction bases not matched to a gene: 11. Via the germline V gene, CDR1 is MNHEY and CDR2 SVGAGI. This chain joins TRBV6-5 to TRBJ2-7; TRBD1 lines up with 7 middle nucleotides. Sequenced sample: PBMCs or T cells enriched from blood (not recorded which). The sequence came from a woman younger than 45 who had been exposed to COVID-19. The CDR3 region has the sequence CASSFQTGSGHEQYF. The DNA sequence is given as TGTGCCAGCAGTTTCCAGACAGGGTCCGGTCACGAGCAGTACTTC.